This entry describes one TCR beta chain. Antigen specificity is unknown. The PCR used 60 Vbeta and 13 Jbeta primers. Generated by immunoSEQ multiplex PCR, the TCRdb table keeps only in-frame clones and is missing some. The table lists about 120,000 clones, about 80% of them singletons, with about 5% in the top ten. The CDR3 has 15 residues. Germline CDR1 and CDR2: LNHDA and SQIVND (reference sequence). J was trimmed by 2 bases and V by 6 bases; bases with no gene match: 8. The record originates from a study of cytomegalovirus exposure and HLA in healthy donors. General study findings and limits: Productive rates of about 87% or about 30% were seen for most TCR beta V segments in an earlier analysis.

The sequenced material came from PBMCs. The chain links TRBV19 to TRBJ2-3, with 7 bases aligning to TRBD2. This TCR came from a woman aged 25 to 39 in good health and CMV-seropositive. The CDR3 reads CASSPFAGDTDTQYF. Here the CDR3 DNA reads TGTGCCAGTAGCCCGTTCGCGGGGGACACAGATACGCAGTATTTT.